This T cell receptor beta chain was identified during a study of shared clonotypes between healthy human individuals. Nashville, Tennessee was home to all donors, each a Caucasian adult. Unsorted samples relied on 89 million or so PBMCs, which served as the source of genomic DNA. TCRdb's copy holds only in-frame clones and misses some; the assay was immunoSEQ multiplex PCR. The profile shows about 480,000 clones, 75% to 80% of them singletons. Germline V gene lookup returns CDR1 SEHNR and CDR2 FQNEAQ (reference sequence). The V and J ends lost 8 bases and 9 bases, in that order; junction bases with no gene match: 16. This CDR3 is built from 15 residues.

This chain links TRBV7-9 with TRBJ2-1; 7 bases are a match to TRBD1. This TCR was recovered from a woman aged 40 to 50 in good health. Some clones in this sample may be carry-over from other donors' samples. Sequencing input: PBMCs. CDR3 sequence (DNA): TGTGCCAGCCTCCCCGGACAGGACGGTGTCAGTGAGCAGTTCTTC. Translation: CASLPGQDGVSEQFF.